The sequence of this T cell receptor beta chain was determined in a study of Ad26.COV2.S vaccination and SARS-CoV-2 variants. Overall study: Dosing was one shot or two shots 56 days apart. Findings of the study overall: After vaccination, reports described spike-specific CD8+ and CD4+ T cell responses as showing substantial breadth.

Treatment in this sample: around 19 received Ad26.COV2.S at low or high dose, single or two shots; roughly five received placebo; per-sample allocation not given. Collection of the samples took place on day 63 after the first injection of vaccine or placebo. The CDR3 totals 16 residues. Germline CDR1 and CDR2: GTSNPN and SVGIG (reference sequence). Trimming took 4 bases from V and 5 from J, leaving 23 bases between them. Turning to this clone: The antigen is unknown.

Sequencing was performed with immunoSEQ multiplex PCR; in TCRdb, only in-frame clones are kept and a portion is missing. Of about 350,000 clones detected, 88% appear once; the ten largest clones hold 6.4%. The sequences come from peripheral blood, collected in a trial of Ad26.COV2.S vaccine versus placebo. The J gene is TRBJ2-5, the V gene TRBV30; D might be TRBD1 or TRBD2, each matching 5 bases. The origin of this receptor is a person between 18 and 65 years old who received the Ad26.COV2.S COVID-19 vaccine or a placebo. The DNA for the CDR3 is TGTGCCTGGACCCCTCTGAACACCAGGGACGGGGAGACCCAGTACTTC. The encoded protein is CAWTPLNTRDGETQYF.